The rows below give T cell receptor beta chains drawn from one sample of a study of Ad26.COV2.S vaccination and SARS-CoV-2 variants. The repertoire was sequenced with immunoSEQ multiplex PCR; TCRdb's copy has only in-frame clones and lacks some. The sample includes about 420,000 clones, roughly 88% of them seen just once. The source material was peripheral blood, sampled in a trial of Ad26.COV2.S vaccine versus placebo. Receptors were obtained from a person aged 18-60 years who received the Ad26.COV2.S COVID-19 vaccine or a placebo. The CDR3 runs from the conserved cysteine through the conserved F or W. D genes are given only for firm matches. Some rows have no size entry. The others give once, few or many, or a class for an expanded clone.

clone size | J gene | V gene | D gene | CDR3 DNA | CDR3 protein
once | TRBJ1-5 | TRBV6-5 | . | TGTGCCAGCAGTTTAACGGAGTGGGTCCAGCCCCAGCATTTT | CASSLTEWVQPQHF
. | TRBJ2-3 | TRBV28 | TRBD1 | TGTGCCAGCAGAGGGACAGGGAAAGTGAATACGCAGTATTTT | CASRGTGKVNTQYF
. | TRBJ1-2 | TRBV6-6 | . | TGTGCCAGCAGTTATGGCGAGGACGGCTACACCTTC | CASSYGEDGYTF
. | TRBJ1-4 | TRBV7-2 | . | TGTGCCAGCAGCTGGGGGTTAGGAGCTAATGAAAAACTGTTTTTT | CASSWGLGANEKLFF
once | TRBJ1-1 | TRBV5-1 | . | TGCGCCAGCAGCCTGGACGGGGCGAACACTGAAGCTTTCTTT | CASSLDGANTEAFF
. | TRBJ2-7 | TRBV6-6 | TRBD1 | TGTGCCAGCAGTTTACGGACAGGGCGAGAGCAGTACTTC | CASSLRTGREQYF
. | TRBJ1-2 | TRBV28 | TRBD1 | TGTGCCAGTTTTCCAACAACAACAGGGGCGTACTATGGCTACACCTTC | CASFPTTTGAYYGYTF
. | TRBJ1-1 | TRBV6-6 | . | TGTGCCAGCAGTTACTCGGCCACTAACACTGAAGCTTTCTTT | CASSYSATNTEAFF
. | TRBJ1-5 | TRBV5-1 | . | TGCGCCAGCAGCCCCACAGGTAGCAATCAGCCCCAGCATTTT | CASSPTGSNQPQHF
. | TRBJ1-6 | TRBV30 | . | TGTGCCTGGAGTGTCTCCTCGGGGGCCCTCCACTTT | CAWSVSSGALHF
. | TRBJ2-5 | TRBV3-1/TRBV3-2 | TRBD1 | TGTGCCAGCACCCCTGAGGGGGCTCGCCAAGAGACCCAGTACTTC | CASTPEGARQETQYF
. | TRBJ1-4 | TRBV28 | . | TGTGCCAGCAGACCAGGGTCTGAAAAACTGTTTTTT | CASRPGSEKLFF
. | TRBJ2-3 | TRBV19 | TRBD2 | TGTGCCAGTAGTATCGGACTAGCGGGGGGCACAGATACGCAGTATTTT | CASSIGLAGGTDTQYF
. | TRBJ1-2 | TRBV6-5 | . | TGTGCCAGCAACGTGGGGACAAACAACTATGGCTACACCTTC | CASNVGTNNYGYTF
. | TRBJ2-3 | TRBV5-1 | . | TGCGCGAGAGCAGCCCCGACGAGGACAGATACGCAGTATTTT | CARAAPTRTDTQYF
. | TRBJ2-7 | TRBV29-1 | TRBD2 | TGCAGCGCTACGGGGGGGAGGGTGAGCGAGCAGTACTTC | CSATGGRVSEQYF
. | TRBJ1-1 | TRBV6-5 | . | TGTGCCAGCAGCAGGGGAGGGGGCACTGAAGCTTTCTTT | CASSRGGGTEAFF
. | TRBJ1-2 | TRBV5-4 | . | TGTGCCAGCAGCTATACAGGGAATAATGGCTACACCTTC | CASSYTGNNGYTF
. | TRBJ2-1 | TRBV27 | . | TGTGCCAGCAGTTTATCACAATACAATGAGCAGTTCTTC | CASSLSQYNEQFF
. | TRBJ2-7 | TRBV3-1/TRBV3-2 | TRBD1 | TGTGCCAGCAGCCAAGAGGGGACAGGGGAAAGCTCCTACGAGCAGTACTTC | CASSQEGTGESSYEQYF
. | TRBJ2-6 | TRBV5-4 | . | TGTGCCAGCAGCCCGACAGCCACCTCTGGGGCCAACGTCCTGACTTTC | CASSPTATSGANVLTF
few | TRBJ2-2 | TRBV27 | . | TGTGCCAGCAGTTTTGGGGCAGGGCGGACCGGGGAGCTGTTTTTT | CASSFGAGRTGELFF